The clone carrying this T cell receptor (beta chain) was detected ten times or more. Its specificity is unknown. The V and J ends lost 1 base and 3 bases, in that order; junction bases with no gene match: 13. The germline gives CDR1 MGHRA, CDR2 YSYEKL. The CDR3 consists of 18 residues. The study built sorted libraries from some 900,000 CD4+ or CD8+ T cells. This sample is part of a study of neurological immune-mediated disorders. TCRdb analysed the 5' RACE reads with MiXCR anew, one entry per CDR3 protein. The sample has approximately 30,000 distinct CDR3 sequences; about 4% are singletons. Overall study results and limits: Falling below healthy controls, multiple sclerosis showed the least TCR clonal expansion, while HTLV-1-associated myelopathy showed the most.

This receptor was identified in a woman aged 40 to 50 in good health. The sample taken for sequencing was CD4+ T cells from blood. The genes are TRBV4-1 and TRBJ2-5; 8 bases are a match to TRBD2. The CDR3 sequence: CASSQVLAGAAGEETQYF. As DNA, the CDR3 is TGCGCCAGCAGCCAAGTGCTGGCGGGAGCAGCGGGAGAAGAGACCCAGTACTTC.